These T cell receptor beta chains were read from a single sample in a study of T cell changes during pregnancy in multiple sclerosis. TCRdb keeps only in-frame clones here, not all; method: immunoSEQ multiplex PCR. The table shows under 55,000 clones, with around 93% occurring only once. The source material was CD8+ T cells from peripheral blood mononuclear cells, sampled after pregnancy. The receptors shown here come from a female donor with multiple sclerosis, enrolled in a pregnancy study. Both conserved end residues are part of each CDR3. D genes are given only for firm matches. Only part of the rows carry a size: once, few, many, or a class if the clone is expanded.

CDR3nt: TGTGCCAGCAGCGCCGGGACAGTAACCTCCTATGGCTACACCTTC
CDR3aa: CASSAGTVTSYGYTF
v_gene: TRBV7-2
abundance: NA
j_gene: TRBJ1-2
d_gene: TRBD1

CDR3nt: TGTGCCAGCAGCCAAGATCGCGGGGGGGCCTACGAGCAGTACTTC
CDR3aa: CASSQDRGGAYEQYF
v_gene: TRBV4-2
abundance: NA
j_gene: TRBJ2-7
d_gene: TRBD2

CDR3nt: TGTGCCAGCAGCTTAATCAGGGGGGCGAACACTGAAGCTTTCTTT
CDR3aa: CASSLIRGANTEAFF
v_gene: TRBV7-3
abundance: NA
j_gene: TRBJ1-1
d_gene: TRBD1

CDR3nt: TGTGCCAGCAGCTTAGGCAGGGACACTGAAGCTTTCTTT
CDR3aa: CASSLGRDTEAFF
v_gene: TRBV13
abundance: NA
j_gene: TRBJ1-1
d_gene: NA

CDR3nt: TGTGCCAGTAGTATAATAGGACAGGAGATCAATCAGCCCCAGCATTTT
CDR3aa: CASSIIGQEINQPQHF
v_gene: TRBV19
abundance: NA
j_gene: TRBJ1-5
d_gene: TRBD1

CDR3nt: TGTGCCAGCAGCGTAGCTGGACAGAACTACAATGAGCAGTTCTTC
CDR3aa: CASSVAGQNYNEQFF
v_gene: TRBV9
abundance: NA
j_gene: TRBJ2-1
d_gene: NA

CDR3nt: TGTGCCAGCAGTGCCGAAACCGGACGAGGGAGCACTGAAGCTTTCTTT
CDR3aa: CASSAETGRGSTEAFF
v_gene: TRBV2
abundance: NA
j_gene: TRBJ1-1
d_gene: NA

CDR3nt: TGTGCCAGCAGTGATAGTGGTACAGGGCCCTACGAGCAGTACTTC
CDR3aa: CASSDSGTGPYEQYF
v_gene: TRBV6-1
abundance: NA
j_gene: TRBJ2-7
d_gene: NA

CDR3nt: TGTGCCAGCAGCTTTCAGGGGCCCACTGAAGCTTTCTTT
CDR3aa: CASSFQGPTEAFF
v_gene: TRBV7-9
abundance: few
j_gene: TRBJ1-1
d_gene: NA

CDR3nt: TGTGCCAGCAGCCCAACCGAGGTTGCCTACGAGCAGTACTTC
CDR3aa: CASSPTEVAYEQYF
v_gene: TRBV6-1
abundance: NA
j_gene: TRBJ2-7
d_gene: NA

CDR3nt: TGCGCCAGCAGCCAAGGGCTTGGGGGGACAGCGAGCGAGCAGTACTTC
CDR3aa: CASSQGLGGTASEQYF
v_gene: TRBV4-1
abundance: NA
j_gene: TRBJ2-7
d_gene: NA

CDR3nt: TGTGCCATCAGGCGTCCGACCGGGGAGCTGTTTTTT
CDR3aa: CAIRRPTGELFF
v_gene: TRBV10-3
abundance: NA
j_gene: TRBJ2-2
d_gene: NA

CDR3nt: TGTGCCAGCAGTTGGGGGGATAACGGGGAGCTGTTTTTT
CDR3aa: CASSWGDNGELFF
v_gene: TRBV5-6
abundance: NA
j_gene: TRBJ2-2
d_gene: NA

CDR3nt: TGTGCCAGCAGGACAGGGGAAATGCACACTGAAGCTTTCTTT
CDR3aa: CASRTGEMHTEAFF
v_gene: TRBV2
abundance: NA
j_gene: TRBJ1-1
d_gene: TRBD1

CDR3nt: TGTGCCAGTGGGCAGAGCTCCTACAATGAGCAGTTCTTC
CDR3aa: CASGQSSYNEQFF
v_gene: TRBV7-6
abundance: NA
j_gene: TRBJ2-1
d_gene: NA

CDR3nt: TGTGCCAGCAGTTTAATGTCCTCTCCGGTCTACGAGCAGTACTTC
CDR3aa: CASSLMSSPVYEQYF
v_gene: TRBV27
abundance: NA
j_gene: TRBJ2-7
d_gene: NA

CDR3nt: TGTGCCAGCAGTGTGACAGACGAGGATGAGCAGTTCTTC
CDR3aa: CASSVTDEDEQFF
v_gene: TRBV6-1
abundance: NA
j_gene: TRBJ2-1
d_gene: NA

CDR3nt: TGTGCCAGCAGCTTAACCAGCGGGGGGGACAATGAGCAGTTCTTC
CDR3aa: CASSLTSGGDNEQFF
v_gene: TRBV7-6
abundance: NA
j_gene: TRBJ2-1
d_gene: TRBD2

CDR3nt: TGTGCCTGGCAGGAACCAGGGGACTATGGCTACACCTTC
CDR3aa: CAWQEPGDYGYTF
v_gene: TRBV30
abundance: NA
j_gene: TRBJ1-2
d_gene: NA

CDR3nt: TGTGCCAGCAGAGATAAACCCAGGCGGGACAGGGACTACGAGCAGTACTTC
CDR3aa: CASRDKPRRDRDYEQYF
v_gene: TRBV9
abundance: NA
j_gene: TRBJ2-7
d_gene: TRBD1

CDR3nt: TGTGCCAGCTCACACCGACAGGGGTTGGGGGAGACCCAGTACTTC
CDR3aa: CASSHRQGLGETQYF
v_gene: TRBV18
abundance: NA
j_gene: TRBJ2-5
d_gene: TRBD1

CDR3nt: TGTGCCAGCTCACCATCACAGGGGAACACTGAAGCTTTCTTT
CDR3aa: CASSPSQGNTEAFF
v_gene: TRBV18
abundance: once
j_gene: TRBJ1-1
d_gene: NA

CDR3nt: TGTGCCAGCAGCTTAGGAGACAGTTTAAACACCATATATTTT
CDR3aa: CASSLGDSLNTIYF
v_gene: TRBV7-9
abundance: NA
j_gene: TRBJ1-3
d_gene: NA

CDR3nt: TGTGCCAGCAGTTCACTCAGGGGGAACACTGAAGCTTTCTTT
CDR3aa: CASSSLRGNTEAFF
v_gene: TRBV27
abundance: NA
j_gene: TRBJ1-1
d_gene: NA

CDR3nt: TGTGCCAGCAGCTTGAACTGGTCGCGAGGGGGGGCGAGTAGGTACGAGCAGTACTTC
CDR3aa: CASSLNWSRGGASRYEQYF
v_gene: TRBV5-6
abundance: few
j_gene: TRBJ2-7
d_gene: NA